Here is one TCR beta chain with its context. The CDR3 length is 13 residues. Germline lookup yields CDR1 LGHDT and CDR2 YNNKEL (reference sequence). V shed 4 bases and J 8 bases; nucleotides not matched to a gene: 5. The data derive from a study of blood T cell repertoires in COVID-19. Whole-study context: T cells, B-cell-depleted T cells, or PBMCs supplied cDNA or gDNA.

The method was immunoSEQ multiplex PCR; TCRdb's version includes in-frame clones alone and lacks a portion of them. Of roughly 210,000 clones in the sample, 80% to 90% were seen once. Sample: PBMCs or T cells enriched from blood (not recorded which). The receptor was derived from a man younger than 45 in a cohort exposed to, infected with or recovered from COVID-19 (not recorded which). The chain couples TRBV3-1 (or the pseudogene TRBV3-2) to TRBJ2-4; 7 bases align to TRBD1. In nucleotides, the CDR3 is TGTGCCAGCAGCCTAACAGGGGTCGACATTCAGTACTTC. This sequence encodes CASSLTGVDIQYF.